One and the same sample provided the 17 T cell receptor beta chains below, sequenced in a study of vaccination effects on CD4 cells after COVID-19. No antigen is known for these receptors. Under the ViraFEST assay, PBMC were stimulated with viral peptide pools so that antigen-specific CD4+ T cells expanded. Sequencing was performed afterwards. The culture ran for approximately nine days before CD4+ T cells were isolated. Vaccinees lacked prior SARS-CoV-2 infection and tested negative for nucleocapsid antibodies. Profiled with immunoSEQ multiplex PCR; TCRdb holds only in-frame clones, not every one. In the table there are approximately 30,000 clones, roughly 74% of which are singletons. This specimen was CD4+ T cells from PBMCs cultured with HCoV-NL63 spike peptides, taken before COVID-19 vaccination. Receptors originate from a human donor who received a COVID-19 vaccine.

The genes are TRBV11-3 and TRBJ2-1; D perhaps matches TRBD2 (6 bases). The CDR3 length is 13 residues. The germline V and J ends were trimmed by 4 bases and 9 bases, with 13 bases remaining between them. Germline V gene sequence: CDR1 SGHNT, CDR2 YENEEA. The CDR3 coding sequence is TGTGCCAGCAGCTCCTTGCGGGATGGTGAGCAGTTCTTC. Translated, it gives CASSSLRDGEQFF.

The V gene is TRBV5-5, the J gene TRBJ1-2; D call uncertain. Germline lookup yields CDR1 SGHKS and CDR2 YYEKEE (reference sequence). Trimming stripped 2 bases from V and 4 bases from J, with 9 bases between. The CDR3 has 13 residues. The CDR3 nucleotides read TGTGCCAGCAGCTTCGCGGGATTCTATGGCTACACCTTC. This codes for CASSFAGFYGYTF. The variable domain in full, completed from reference TRBV5-5 and TRBJ1-2, reads DAGVTQSPTHLIKTRGQQVTLRCSPISGHKSVSWYQQVLGQGPQFIFQYYEKEERGRGNFPDRFSARQFPNYSSELNVNALLLGDSALYLCASSFAGFYGYTFGSGTRLTVV.

The chain combines TRBV7-9 with TRBJ2-1; D might be TRBD1 or TRBD2, each matching 5 bases. The CDR3 sequence is 13 residues long. The germline V gene encodes CDR1 SEHNR and CDR2 FQNEAQ (reference sequence). Trimming cost V 6 bases and J 5 bases, with 11 bases left between them. The CDR3 loop is CASRPGPNNEQFF. The CDR3 DNA is TGTGCCAGCAGACCGGGACCGAACAATGAGCAGTTCTTC.

The chain links TRBV27 to TRBJ1-1, with D perhaps TRBD1 (5 bases). The V end lost 5 bases, the J end lost 5 bases, and 15 bases lay between the germline ends. CDR3 length: 14 residues. Germline-derived CDR1 and CDR2 are MNHEY and SMNVEV (reference sequence). In DNA, the CDR3 is TGTGCCAGCAGTGGATCAATCAGGGTGACTGAAGCTTTCTTT. Protein product: CASSGSIRVTEAFF.

The J gene is TRBJ1-2, the V gene TRBV6-5; D is perhaps TRBD1 (6 bases). The V end was cut by 4 bases, the J end by 3 bases, with 12 bases between. The CDR3 contains 14 residues. Germline CDR1 and CDR2: MNHEY and SVGAGI. CDR3 sequence: CASSSRGADYGYTF. CDR3 coding DNA: TGTGCCAGCAGTTCCCGGGGGGCGGACTATGGCTACACCTTC.

This clone was picked up a small number of times. The rearrangement joins TRBV7-8 to TRBJ2-1; D gene ambiguous. V was trimmed by 1 base and J by 4 bases, leaving 14 bases between them. Germline V gene sequence: CDR1 SGHVS, CDR2 FQNEAQ. This CDR3 contains 16 residues. This CDR3 reads CASSLGVSLPYNEQFF. In nucleotides, the CDR3 is TGTGCCAGCAGCTTAGGGGTAAGCCTTCCATACAATGAGCAGTTCTTC.

This clone was counted a single time. J is TRBJ1-1 and V is TRBV5-4, with D uncertain. Trimming stripped 4 bases from V and 0 bases from J, with 13 bases between. CDR1 SGHNT and CDR2 YYREEE come from the germline V gene (reference sequence). The CDR3 runs 15 residues. The CDR3 sequence is CASSHRRGVNTEAFF. The CDR3 DNA reads as TGTGCCAGCAGCCATCGACGCGGGGTGAACACTGAAGCTTTCTTT.

In its sample, this clone was seen a few times. The gene calls are TRBV12-5 and TRBJ1-1, with no clear D. Between the trimmed V and J ends, which lost 0 bases and 4 bases, there was a span of 6 bases. The CDR3 consists of 13 residues. Per germline, CDR1 LGHNT and CDR2 FRNRAP. This CDR3 is CASGLVRGTEAFF. In nucleotides, the CDR3 is TGTGCTAGTGGTTTGGTACGGGGCACTGAAGCTTTCTTT.

The chain links TRBV28 to TRBJ1-6, with 7 bases that match TRBD1. Germline lookup yields CDR1 MDHEN and CDR2 SYDVKM. V dropped 2 bases and J dropped 10; count of bases not matched to a gene: 5. The CDR3 runs to 14 residues. The CDR3 nucleotides read TGTGCCAGCAGTTTAGGACAGGTGGAATCACCCCTCCACTTT. Its translation is CASSLGQVESPLHF.

The chain is built from TRBV5-4 and TRBJ2-5, with 12 bases that match TRBD2. Germline-derived CDR1 and CDR2 are SGHNT and YYREEE (reference sequence). J gave up 2 bases and V 8 bases, and 7 bases lay outside the gene matches. CDR3 length: 15 amino acids. CDR3 DNA sequence: TGTGCCAGTTCTCCACTAGCGGGGGGACAAGAGACCCAGTACTTC. It yields the protein CASSPLAGGQETQYF.

Note on this clone: Different DNA sequences within this sample yield the same CDR3. The chain employs TRBV15 and TRBJ1-5; D is unclear. V lost 3 bases and J 3 bases, leaving 3 bases between the germline ends. CDR3 length: 12 residues. Germline assignment: CDR1 LNHNV and CDR2 YYDKDF (reference sequence). As DNA, the CDR3 is TGTGCCACCAGCAGGGACAATCAGCCCCAGCATTTT. Protein sequence: CATSRDNQPQHF.

The V and J genes are TRBV5-1 and TRBJ2-1, with 11 bases matching TRBD2. The CDR3 covers 16 residues. Trimming cost V 4 bases and J 6 bases; bases outside gene matches: 9. Germline CDR1 SGHRS, CDR2 YFSETQ. In nucleotides, the CDR3 is TGCGCCAGCAGCCCCCAGGGTAGCGGGGGGGCCAATGAGCAGTTCTTC. It yields the protein CASSPQGSGGANEQFF. Based on the CDR3 plus reference TRBV5-1 and TRBJ2-1, the full variable domain is KAGVTQTPRYLIKTRGQQVTLSCSPISGHRSVSWYQQTPGQGLQFLFEYFSETQRNKGNFPGRFSGRQFSNSRSEMNVSTLELGDSALYLCASSPQGSGGANEQFFGPGTRLTVL.

The V and J genes are TRBV5-4 and TRBJ2-1, with 9 bases matching TRBD2. Trimming at V came to 4 bases and at J to 4 bases, leaving 6 bases not matched to a gene. Germline V gene data show CDR1 as SGHNT and CDR2 as YYREEE (reference sequence). The CDR3 has 15 amino acids. CDR3 residues: CASSVSGSGYNEQFF. For the CDR3, the DNA is TGTGCCAGCAGCGTTAGCGGGAGTGGGTACAATGAGCAGTTCTTC.

CDR3 DNA sequence: TGTGCCAGCAGCTTAACCCCGGCAGGGAACTATGGCTACACCTTC. This translates into CASSLTPAGNYGYTF. J is TRBJ1-2 and V is TRBV11-2; D might be TRBD1 (5 bases). Germline V gene sequence: CDR1 SGHAT, CDR2 FQNNGV. The CDR3 sequence is 15 residues long. Trimming took 2 bases from V and 2 from J, leaving 12 bases between them. The whole variable domain, filled in from reference TRBV11-2 and TRBJ1-2, reads EAGVAQSPRYKIIEKRQSVAFWCNPISGHATLYWYQQILGQGPKLLIQFQNNGVVDDSQLPKDRFSAERLKGVDSTLKIQPAKLEDSAVYLCASSLTPAGNYGYTFGSGTRLTVV.

This clone was seen a few times. The chain has TRBV3-1 (or the pseudogene TRBV3-2) and TRBJ1-1; 8 bases fit TRBD1. This CDR3 region has 14 residues. Germline V gene sequence: CDR1 LGHDT, CDR2 YNNKEL (reference sequence). With 2 bases clipped from V and 4 bases from J, the junction kept 3 bases outside the gene matches. CDR3 in amino acids: CASSQHGQGTEAFF. The CDR3 DNA is TGTGCCAGCAGCCAACACGGACAGGGCACTGAAGCTTTCTTT.

The chain joins TRBV7-2 to TRBJ2-7; 8 bases are shared with TRBD2. The CDR3 runs 15 residues. The germline CDR1 and CDR2 sequences are SGHTA and FQGNSA. The V segment lost 2 bases and the J segment 1 base; nucleotides outside the gene matches: 4. The DNA for the CDR3 is TGTGCCAGCAGCTTAACCAGCGGGGGTTCCTACGAGCAGTACTTC. Translated: CASSLTSGGSYEQYF.

The chain recombines TRBV19 with TRBJ2-1; TRBD2 might be the D (6 bases). The ends were cut back, 2 bases at V and 1 base at J, with 12 bases in the middle. Germline values: CDR1 LNHDA, CDR2 SQIVND (reference sequence). CDR3 length equals 16 residues. This CDR3 is CASSITGRGSYNEQFF. In DNA form, the CDR3 reads TGTGCCAGTAGTATAACCGGGAGAGGGTCCTACAATGAGCAGTTCTTC.